These 29 T cell receptor beta chains were sequenced from one sample in a study of regulatory T cells in long-lasting Graves disease. Stated time point: persistent/refractory GD, antithyroid drugs over 5 years with positive TRAb. From RNA extracted from PBMCs, the TCR library was made. CDR3-region Arm-PCR and iRepertoire HTBI primers produced the TCR beta libraries. TCRdb itself ran the multiplex PCR reads through MiXCR, one entry per CDR3 protein. The sample shows about 400,000 distinct CDR3 sequences, around 20% of them seen only once. Sequencing was performed on peripheral blood mononuclear cells (PBMCs), taken when the disease was refractory, from a patient treated with antithyroid drugs. The receptors shown here come from a female donor with Graves disease.

This clonotype showed up many times. This chain connects TRBV6-1 to TRBJ2-7; D gene ambiguous. The V end lost 6 bases, the J end lost 3 bases, and 18 bases lay between the germline ends. The V gene's germline CDR1 is MNHNS and CDR2 SASEGT. The CDR3 extends over 15 amino acids. CDR3 protein: CASSSLPDMDYEQYF. The CDR3 coding sequence is TGTGCCAGCAGCTCCCTCCCCGACATGGACTACGAGCAGTACTTC.

This clonotype showed up just a few times. The rearrangement links TRBV19 to TRBJ2-7, with a weak D call TRBD2 (5 bases). This CDR3 spans 15 amino acids. V gave up 4 bases and J gave up 3 bases, with 16 bases separating them. The V gene's germline CDR1 is LNHDA and CDR2 SQIVND (reference sequence). In DNA form, the CDR3 reads TGTGCCAGTAGTAAAGGGCCTAGCCCTATCTACGAGCAGTACTTC. This codes for CASSKGPSPIYEQYF.

This clonotype was detected many times. The CDR3 region is CASTPWRGSYEQYF. CDR3 in DNA: TGTGCCAGCACCCCCTGGAGGGGTTCCTACGAGCAGTACTTC. This chain links TRBV6-1 with TRBJ2-7; weak D call: TRBD2 (6 bases). Trimming removed 7 bases at V and 1 base at J, with 14 bases between. CDR1 MNHNS and CDR2 SASEGT come from the germline V gene. The CDR3 has 14 amino acids.

This clonotype was detected once. One end of the junction fails to match germline, which may point to a read error. The CDR3 spells CDSSPQGGWADTQYF. For the CDR3, the DNA is TGTGACAGTAGTCCTCAGGGGGGCTGGGCAGATACGCAGTATTTT. The rearrangement uses TRBV19 and TRBJ2-3, with D maybe TRBD1 (7 bases). The CDR3 is 15 amino acids. Germline assignment: CDR1 LNHDA and CDR2 SQIVND (reference sequence).

This clonotype has a handful of counts. The J gene is TRBJ2-1, the V gene TRBV6-1; the D is unclear. V shed 10 bases and J shed 0 bases, with 16 bases lying between them. CDR1 and CDR2 (germline): MNHNS, SASEGT. This CDR3 region has 15 residues. CDR3 coding DNA: TGTGCCACAGAGCGAGTGAGCAACTCCTACAATGAGCAGTTCTTC. This translates into CATERVSNSYNEQFF.

There are many counts of this clonotype. This chain connects TRBV2 to TRBJ1-5; D possibly corresponds to TRBD1 (6 bases). With 5 bases removed from V and 2 bases from J, the gap between germline ends came to 16 bases. Looked up from germline, CDR1 is SNHLY and CDR2 is FYNNEI. The CDR3 is 16 residues long. CDR3 coding DNA: TGTGCCAGCAGTCGCGATCAACAGGGTGGCAATCAGCCCCAGCATTTT. Protein product: CASSRDQQGGNQPQHF.

This clonotype was counted only a few times. The chain uses TRBV19 and TRBJ2-2; TRBD2 agrees at 8 bases. Germline assignment: CDR1 LNHDA and CDR2 SQIVND (reference sequence). This CDR3 is 14 amino acids long. V shed 5 bases, J shed 8 bases, and the junction held 7 bases outside the gene matches. CDR3 bases: TGTGCCAGTAGTGACACTAGCGGATCAGGGGAGCTGTTTTTT. It is translated as CASSDTSGSGELFF.

A few counts support this clonotype. The chain employs TRBV3-1 and TRBJ1-6; D not certain. Trimming removed 3 bases at V and 9 bases at J, with 12 bases between. The length of the CDR3 is 14 residues. Germline loops: CDR1 LGHDT, CDR2 YNNKEL (reference sequence). CDR3 coding DNA: TGTGCCAGCAGCCAGGGTCGAAGTAGTTCACCCCTCCACTTT. Its protein product is CASSQGRSSSPLHF.

The V and J genes are TRBV7-2 and TRBJ2-5; 9 bases match TRBD1. The CDR3 is 15 amino acids. In germline, CDR1 is SGHTA, CDR2 FQGNSA. V gave up 2 bases and J gave up 4 bases; unmatched junction bases: 5. In DNA, the CDR3 is TGTGCCAGCAGCTTATTGGGGACAGGGCGAGAGACCCAGTACTTC. This sequence encodes CASSLLGTGRETQYF.

The chain joins TRBV6-1 to TRBJ2-3; 8 bases align to TRBD2. This CDR3 comprises 14 residues. Germline trimming cut 8 bases from V and 4 bases from J; bases unmatched to any gene: 8. Germline V lookup: CDR1 MNHNS, CDR2 SASEGT. In nucleotides, the CDR3 is TGTGCCAGCCTGGCTAGCGGGCCGCCAGATACGCAGTATTTT. It codes for CASLASGPPDTQYF.

The table lists this clonotype with many counts. CDR3 in DNA: TGTGCCAGCAGCCTGACAGGGGCGGGCGGGGAGCTGTTTTTT. The encoded protein is CASSLTGAGGELFF. The V call is TRBV11-1, the J call TRBJ2-2, with 8 bases identical to TRBD1. Germline V gives CDR1 SGHAT, CDR2 FQDESV (reference sequence). Trimming at V came to 5 bases and at J to 7 bases, leaving 6 bases not matched to a gene. This CDR3 spans 14 amino acids.

This clonotype was detected many times. The chain combines TRBV10-3 with TRBJ2-5, with D perhaps TRBD2 (6 bases). V lost 4 bases and J lost 2, with 14 bases in between. Germline loops: CDR1 ENHRY, CDR2 SYGVKD. This CDR3 contains 15 residues. CDR3 sequence (DNA): TGTGCCATCAGTGGGCCCGGGGGAGGACAAGAGACCCAGTACTTC. It is translated as CAISGPGGGQETQYF.

This clonotype showed up just a few times. The chain combines TRBV19 with TRBJ1-2; D unclear. Germline V gene lookup returns CDR1 LNHDA and CDR2 SQIVND (reference sequence). The CDR3 has 12 amino acids. The V end was cut by 6 bases, the J end by 8 bases, with 13 bases between. CDR3 region: CASRGTGKGYTF. CDR3 sequence (DNA): TGTGCCAGTAGGGGAACGGGTAAAGGCTACACCTTC.

On this clonotype itself: A much larger clone lies one base from this, so it may be a read error. The CDR3 sequence is CASSLRAGVSYERYF. The CDR3 DNA follows: TGTGCCAGCAGTCTCCGGGCGGGAGTTTCCTACGAGCGGTACTTC. The chain carries TRBV27 and TRBJ2-7; TRBD2 matches at 7 bases. CDR1 is MNHEY, CDR2 SMNVEV, per germline (reference sequence). The CDR3 has 15 amino acids.

V and J are TRBV19 and TRBJ1-1; D not certain. Germline V lookup: CDR1 LNHDA, CDR2 SQIVND (reference sequence). The ends were cut back, 3 bases at V and 1 base at J, with 6 bases in the middle. The CDR3 runs to 13 residues. The CDR3 loop reads CASSMSWNTEAFF. DNA of the CDR3: TGTGCCAGTAGTATGTCGTGGAACACTGAAGCTTTCTTT.

The chain carries TRBV6-1 and TRBJ2-7; D is possibly TRBD1 (6 bases). V lost 3 bases and J lost 4, with 7 bases in between. The CDR3 sequence is 12 residues long. The germline CDR1 and CDR2 sequences are MNHNS and SASEGT. This chain's CDR3 is CASSDGQYEQYF. The CDR3 region has the DNA TGTGCCAGCAGTGATGGACAGTACGAGCAGTACTTC.

This clonotype was counted only a few times. The gene calls are TRBV7-9 and TRBJ1-1; the D gene is possibly TRBD1 (6 bases). The CDR3 has 15 amino acids. The V gene's germline CDR1 is SEHNR and CDR2 FQNEAQ (reference sequence). Trimming removed 4 bases from V and 3 bases from J, with 15 bases in between. CDR3 DNA sequence: TGTGCCAGCAGCTCCTGGACAGCCATGGACACTGAAGCTTTCTTT. Amino acids: CASSSWTAMDTEAFF.

This rearrangement joins TRBV29-1 to TRBJ2-7, with TRBD2 matching over 9 bases. V shed 4 bases and J 4 bases; nucleotides not matched to a gene: 8. CDR1 is SQVTM and CDR2 is ANQGSEA in the germline V gene. The length of the CDR3 is 14 residues. CDR3 sequence: CSVALREGRYEQYF. In DNA form, the CDR3 reads TGCAGCGTTGCTTTGCGGGAGGGTAGATACGAGCAGTACTTC.

This chain links TRBV18 with TRBJ2-4; D is uncertain. The end of the DNA aligns better with TRBJ2-3, so the J call may be wrong. The V gene's germline CDR1 is KGHSH and CDR2 LQKENI. CDR3 length equals 13 residues. The CDR3 region has the DNA TGTGCCAGCTCACCAACGGATCAATCGGGGCAGTATTTT. Protein product: CASSPTDQSGQYF.

This clonotype was counted at least ten times. The genes are TRBV30 and TRBJ1-2; no reliable D call. The CDR3 is 12 residues long. V lost 3 bases and J 7 bases, leaving 12 bases between the germline ends. Germline lookup yields CDR1 GTSNPN and CDR2 SVGIG (reference sequence). CDR3 DNA sequence: TGTGCCTGGAGAAGTACCGGGTCTGGCTACACCTTC. Amino acid sequence: CAWRSTGSGYTF.

This chain uses TRBV24-1 with TRBJ1-5; 11 bases are shared with TRBD1. The CDR3 extends over 18 amino acids. V lost 2 bases to trimming and J lost 2 bases; unmatched junction nucleotides: 7. Germline CDR1 is KGHDR and CDR2 is SFDVKD. This CDR3 reads CATSDSTRDRGGNQPQHF. The CDR3 nucleotides read TGTGCCACCAGTGATTCCACCCGGGACAGGGGGGGCAATCAGCCCCAGCATTTT.

This clonotype was counted many times. The V and J genes are TRBV2 and TRBJ2-5; D is possibly TRBD1 (5 bases). Trimming stripped 6 bases from V and 5 bases from J, with 13 bases between. CDR1 is SNHLY, CDR2 FYNNEI, per germline. The CDR3 covers 13 residues. The CDR3 nucleotides are TGTGCCAGCAGGTATACAGGAACGGAGACCCAGTACTTC. Translating it yields CASRYTGTETQYF.

This clonotype was observed a handful of times. The chain recombines TRBV7-9 with TRBJ1-2, with a weak D call TRBD1 (6 bases). The CDR3 spans 12 residues. In germline, CDR1 is SEHNR, CDR2 FQNEAQ (reference sequence). In DNA, the CDR3 is TGTGCACCCACTCCAGGGGTGAATGGCTACACCTTC. Translation: CAPTPGVNGYTF.

In its sample, this clonotype was seen a few times. The DNA for the CDR3 is TGCAGTGCTAGAGATCGATTGAGGGGTTATTATAATTCACCCCTCCACTTT. It specifies CSARDRLRGYYNSPLHF. The chain combines TRBV20-1 with TRBJ1-6; weak D call: TRBD1 (5 bases). CDR1 DFQATT and CDR2 SNEGSKA come from the germline V gene (reference sequence). CDR3 size: 17 residues. The V and J ends lost 0 bases and 4 bases respectively, with 16 bases between them.

The sample holds many counts of this clonotype. The rearrangement joins TRBV20-1 to TRBJ1-2; D gene ambiguous. CDR3 size: 13 residues. Germline V gene data show CDR1 as DFQATT and CDR2 as SNEGSKA (reference sequence). Trimming took 0 bases from V and 0 from J, leaving 5 bases between them. CDR3 region: CSAREVANYGYTF. CDR3 in DNA: TGCAGTGCTAGAGAGGTAGCTAACTATGGCTACACCTTC.

This clonotype was found many times. The J gene is TRBJ2-7, the V gene TRBV11-2, with D possibly being TRBD1 (6 bases). V dropped 6 bases and J dropped 7 bases, with 25 bases sitting between them. The CDR3 spans 16 residues. Per the germline V gene, CDR1 is SGHAT and CDR2 is FQNNGV. The CDR3 loop reads CASRPEAAGGGLEQYF. The DNA for the CDR3 is TGTGCCAGCAGGCCAGAGGCGGCAGGTGGGGGCCTGGAGCAGTACTTC.

V gene TRBV30 combines with J gene TRBJ1-1; 12 bases fit TRBD1. V was clipped by 4 bases and J by 5 bases; unmatched bases: 11. The CDR3 has 16 amino acids. Germline CDR1 GTSNPN, CDR2 SVGIG (reference sequence). Here the CDR3 DNA reads TGTGCCTGGACCCCCCCGGGACAGGGGGCAGGGACTGAAGCTTTCTTT. It translates to CAWTPPGQGAGTEAFF.

Many counts were recorded for this clonotype. J is TRBJ2-7 and V is TRBV27; D remains ambiguous. V gave up 4 bases and J gave up 2 bases, with 12 bases separating them. The CDR3 covers 14 residues. The germline gives CDR1 MNHEY, CDR2 SMNVEV (reference sequence). The CDR3 here is CASSSEVGAYEQYF. CDR3 coding DNA: TGTGCCAGCAGTTCCGAAGTCGGCGCCTACGAGCAGTACTTC.

V gene TRBV4-1 combines with J gene TRBJ1-4, with D possibly TRBD1 on 5 matching bases. The CDR3 contains 15 residues. The germline gives CDR1 MGHRA, CDR2 YSYEKL. V shed 1 base and J shed 4 bases, with 10 bases lying between them. CDR3: CASSQVGTVNEKLFF. The CDR3 DNA is TGCGCCAGCAGCCAAGTAGGGACTGTTAATGAAAAACTGTTTTTT.